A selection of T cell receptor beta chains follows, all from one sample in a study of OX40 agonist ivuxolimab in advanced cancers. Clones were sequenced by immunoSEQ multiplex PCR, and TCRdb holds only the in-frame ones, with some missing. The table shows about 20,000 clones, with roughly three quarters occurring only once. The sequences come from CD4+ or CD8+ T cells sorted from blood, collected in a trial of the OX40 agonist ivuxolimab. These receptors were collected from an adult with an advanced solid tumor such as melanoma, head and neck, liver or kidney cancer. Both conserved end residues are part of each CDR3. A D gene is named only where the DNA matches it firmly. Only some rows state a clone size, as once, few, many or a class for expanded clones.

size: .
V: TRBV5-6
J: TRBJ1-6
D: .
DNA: TGTGCCAGCAGGTTTTACTCCTATAATTCACCCCTCCACTTT
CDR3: CASRFYSYNSPLHF

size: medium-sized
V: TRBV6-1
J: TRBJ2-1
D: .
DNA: TGTGCCAGCAGTGAAGAGGAGGGGGCGCTCAATGAGCAGTTCTTC
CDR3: CASSEEEGALNEQFF

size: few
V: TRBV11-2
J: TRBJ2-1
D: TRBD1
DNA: TGTGCCAGCAGCCCCCGACGCCCCGGGACAGGTTCCTACAATGAGCAGTTCTTC
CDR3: CASSPRRPGTGSYNEQFF

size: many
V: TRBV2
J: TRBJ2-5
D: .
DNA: TGTGCCAGCAGTGAGGACCAAGAGACCCAGTACTTC
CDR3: CASSEDQETQYF

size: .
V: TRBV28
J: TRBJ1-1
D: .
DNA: TGTGCCAGCAGCCTCCTTGGGCGAGGCACTGAAGCTTTCTTT
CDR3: CASSLLGRGTEAFF

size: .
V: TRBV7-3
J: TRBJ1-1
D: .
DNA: TGTGCCAGCAGCTTAAGGGGGATGAACACTGAAGCTTTCTTT
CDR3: CASSLRGMNTEAFF

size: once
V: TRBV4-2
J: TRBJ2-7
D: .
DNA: TGTGCCAGCAGCCAAGACTCCGGATCCTACGAGCAGTACTTC
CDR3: CASSQDSGSYEQYF

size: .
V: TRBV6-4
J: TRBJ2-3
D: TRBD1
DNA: TGTGCCAGCAGTGACGCCGGACAGGGTTCAGATACGCAGTATTTT
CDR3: CASSDAGQGSDTQYF

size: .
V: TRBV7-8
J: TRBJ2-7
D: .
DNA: TGTGCCAGCAGCCCAGGGGCAGTCTCTATCCACGAGCAGTACTTC
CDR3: CASSPGAVSIHEQYF

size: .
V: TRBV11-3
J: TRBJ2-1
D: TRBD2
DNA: TGTGCCAGCAGGACGGCGGGGGAGTACTCCTACAATGAGCAGTTCTTC
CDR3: CASRTAGEYSYNEQFF

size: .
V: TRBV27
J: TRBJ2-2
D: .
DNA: TGTGCCAGCGGTTTCCTGAGGGATACGAACACCGGGGAGCTGTTTTTT
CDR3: CASGFLRDTNTGELFF

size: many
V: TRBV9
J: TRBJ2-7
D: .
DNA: TGTGCCAGCAGCGTGGGTAGCGCTCCCTACGAGCAGTACTTC
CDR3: CASSVGSAPYEQYF

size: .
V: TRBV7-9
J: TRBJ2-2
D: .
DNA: TGTGCCAGCAGCTCCCCCGGACCGCTAAGATCCAACACCGGGGAGCTGTTTTTT
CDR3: CASSSPGPLRSNTGELFF

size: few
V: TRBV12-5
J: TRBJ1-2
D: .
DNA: TGTGCTAGTGCCTTGGGGTTTGGGTATGGCTACACCTTC
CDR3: CASALGFGYGYTF

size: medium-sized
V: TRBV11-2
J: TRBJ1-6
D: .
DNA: TGTGCCAGCAGCCAAGTGGGTCAACCCCTCCACTTT
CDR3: CASSQVGQPLHF

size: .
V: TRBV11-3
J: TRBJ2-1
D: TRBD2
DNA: TGTGCCAGCAGCCCTCGGGCTAGCGGGGGGGCAAGTAATGAGCAGTTCTTC
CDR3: CASSPRASGGASNEQFF

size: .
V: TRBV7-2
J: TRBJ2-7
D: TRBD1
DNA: TGTGCCAGCAGCTTAACGACAGGGGATTGGCAGTACTTC
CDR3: CASSLTTGDWQYF

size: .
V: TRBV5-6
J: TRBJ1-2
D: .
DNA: TGTGCCAGCAGCTTGTGGCCCGCGGCCCGCGGCTACACCTTC
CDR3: CASSLWPAARGYTF

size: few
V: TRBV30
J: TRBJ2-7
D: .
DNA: TGTGCCTGGAGTGTAGTCCTCGAGCAGTACTTC
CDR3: CAWSVVLEQYF

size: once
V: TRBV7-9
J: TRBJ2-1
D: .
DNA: TGTGCCAGCAGCCCATTAGCGTACGGTGAGCAGTTCTTC
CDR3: CASSPLAYGEQFF

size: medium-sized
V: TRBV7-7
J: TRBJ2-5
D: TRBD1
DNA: TGTGCTAGCAGCCAGAGGGACAGGGGTATGGAGACCCAGTACTTC
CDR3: CASSQRDRGMETQYF